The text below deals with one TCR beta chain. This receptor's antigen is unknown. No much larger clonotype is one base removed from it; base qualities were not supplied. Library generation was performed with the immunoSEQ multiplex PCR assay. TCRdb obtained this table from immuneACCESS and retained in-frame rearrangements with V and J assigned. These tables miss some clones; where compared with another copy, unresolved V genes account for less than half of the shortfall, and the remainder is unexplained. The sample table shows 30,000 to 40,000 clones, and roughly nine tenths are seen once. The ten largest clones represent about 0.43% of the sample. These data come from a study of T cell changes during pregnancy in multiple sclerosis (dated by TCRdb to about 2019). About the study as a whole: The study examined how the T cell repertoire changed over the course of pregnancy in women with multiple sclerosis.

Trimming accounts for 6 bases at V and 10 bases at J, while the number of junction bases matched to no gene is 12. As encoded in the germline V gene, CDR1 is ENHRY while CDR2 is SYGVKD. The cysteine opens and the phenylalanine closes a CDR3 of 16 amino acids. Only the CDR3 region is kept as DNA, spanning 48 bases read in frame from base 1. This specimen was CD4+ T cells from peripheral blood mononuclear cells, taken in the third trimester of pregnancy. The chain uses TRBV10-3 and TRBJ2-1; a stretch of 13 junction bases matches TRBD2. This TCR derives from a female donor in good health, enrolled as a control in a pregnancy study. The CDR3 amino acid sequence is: CAIRSPGLAGTGEQFF. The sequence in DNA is TGTGCCATCAGGTCTCCGGGACTAGCGGGGACGGGCGAGCAGTTCTTC.